The 20 T cell receptor beta chains below were found in one sample sequenced in a study of T cells in Graves' hyperthyroidism and ophthalmopathy. RNA transcripts yielded amplified TCR beta CDR3 regions. First-round RT-PCR of the TCR CDR3 relied on the HTBI primer set. From the multiplex PCR reads, TCRdb called clonotypes with MiXCR, one entry per CDR3 protein. The sample consists of hundreds of thousands of distinct CDR3 sequences, roughly 13% of them appearing once. Source material: blood. The receptors originated from a middle-aged woman with Graves' ophthalmopathy.

Notes on this clonotype: This may be a read error, as it is one base from a much larger clone. This chain uses TRBV10-3 with TRBJ2-2, with D perhaps TRBD2 (5 bases). In germline, CDR1 is ENHRY, CDR2 SYGVKD. The CDR3 totals 12 residues. The CDR3 DNA follows: TGTGCCATCATGGGGAACACCGGGGAGCGGTTTTTT. This codes for CAIMGNTGERFF.

This clonotype has a count of ten or more. This sequence joins TRBV2 and TRBJ1-4; D is ambiguous. Per the germline V gene, CDR1 is SNHLY and CDR2 is FYNNEI. Trimming took 0 bases from V and 8 from J, leaving 7 bases between them. The CDR3 contains 13 residues. CDR3 loop: CASSEAPAEKLFF. The CDR3 DNA is TGTGCCAGCAGTGAAGCGCCCGCGGAAAAACTGTTTTTT.

The CDR3: CASSLTVFRETQYF. CDR3 DNA sequence: TGTGCCAGCAGTCTGACCGTTTTTCGGGAGACCCAGTACTTC. The V gene is TRBV28, the J gene TRBJ2-5; D call uncertain. V gave up 5 bases and J gave up 5 bases, with 15 bases separating them. Per germline, CDR1 MDHEN and CDR2 SYDVKM. CDR3 length: 14 amino acids.

There are a few counts of this clonotype. The chain is built from TRBV13 and TRBJ2-7; D not resolved. Germline V lookup: CDR1 PRHDT, CDR2 FYEKMQ (reference sequence). There are 14 residues in the CDR3. V lost 5 bases and J lost 1, with 12 bases in between. The CDR3 protein is CASSEESVSYEQYF. CDR3 bases: TGTGCCAGCAGCGAGGAATCGGTGTCCTACGAGCAGTACTTC.

As concerns this clonotype: A read error may account for a junction end that differs from germline. The chain uses TRBV5-1 and TRBJ1-1; D gene ambiguous. This CDR3 is 13 amino acids long. Germline V CDR1 and CDR2: SGHRS, YFSETQ. In DNA, the CDR3 is TGCGGCAGCAGCTTGTTGGGAGGTACTGAAGCTTTCTTT. Encoded protein: CGSSLLGGTEAFF.

This clonotype occurred many times. The chain links TRBV6-1 to TRBJ2-7; D perhaps matches TRBD2 (6 bases). This CDR3 has 14 residues. CDR1 is MNHNS, CDR2 SASEGT, per germline. V gave up 4 bases and J gave up 1 base, with 11 bases separating them. CDR3 protein: CASSGGLQSYEQYF. As DNA, the CDR3 is TGTGCCAGCAGTGGGGGACTGCAGTCCTACGAGCAGTACTTC.

The V gene is TRBV18, the J gene TRBJ1-4, with TRBD1 matching 10 bases. Germline V gene lookup returns CDR1 KGHSH and CDR2 LQKENI. The CDR3 consists of 16 residues. Trimming at V came to 3 bases and at J to 6 bases, leaving 7 bases not matched to a gene. CDR3 amino acids: CASSPNDRGPDEKLFF. CDR3 nucleotide sequence: TGTGCCAGCTCACCGAACGACAGGGGGCCGGATGAAAAACTGTTTTTT. Complete variable domain (other parts from reference TRBV18 and TRBJ1-4): NAGVMQNPRHLVRRRGQEARLRCSPMKGHSHVYWYRQLPEEGLKFMVYLQKENIIDESGMPKERFSAEFPKEGPSILRIQQVVRGDSAAYFCASSPNDRGPDEKLFFGSGTQLSVL.

In this sample, this clonotype turned up a few times. The chain links TRBV18 to TRBJ2-3; 9 bases are shared with TRBD2. Per the germline V gene, CDR1 is KGHSH and CDR2 is LQKENI. The CDR3 spans 15 residues. The trim removed 1 base at V and 8 bases at J, leaving 7 bases unmatched. This CDR3 reads CASSPQIAGEGTQYF. The CDR3 DNA reads TGTGCCAGCTCACCACAGATAGCGGGAGAGGGTACGCAGTATTTT.

With respect to this clonotype: A clone one base away is much larger, so this may be a read error. In this CDR3 the conserved last residue, phenylalanine or tryptophan, is missing, so a read error is likely. V usage is TRBV29-1 and J usage is TRBJ2-2; the match to TRBD1 covers 8 bases. V gave up 7 bases and J gave up 4 bases; unmatched junction bases: 14. This CDR3 is built from 16 residues. The germline V gene encodes CDR1 SQVTM and CDR2 ANQGSEA. This CDR3 is CSGREDREARTGELFL. CDR3 sequence (DNA): TGCAGCGGAAGGGAGGACAGGGAGGCACGCACCGGGGAGCTGTTTCTT.

At least ten counts were recorded for this clonotype. V gene TRBV12-5 combines with J gene TRBJ2-2; D ambiguous. CDR3 length equals 14 residues. CDR1 is LGHNT, CDR2 FRNRAP, per germline. Trimming shortened V by 2 bases and J by 0 bases, and 4 bases separated the two germline ends. The CDR3: CASGLSTNTGELFF. The CDR3 region has the DNA TGTGCTAGTGGTTTGTCTACGAACACCGGGGAGCTGTTTTTT.

In the case of this clonotype: A much more abundant neighbour one base away suggests this may be a read error. The rearrangement joins TRBV20-1 to TRBJ1-5; D gene ambiguous. CDR3 size: 14 residues. CDR1 DFQATT and CDR2 SNEGSKA come from the germline V gene (reference sequence). V was cut by 1 base and J by 1 base, with 8 bases left in between. CDR3 in DNA: TGCAGTGCTAGAGGAGGATACAGCAATCAGCCCCAGCATTTT. This translates into CSARGGYSNQPQHF.

This clonotype was counted ten times or more. V and J are TRBV6-2 or TRBV6-3 and TRBJ2-7; D possibly corresponds to TRBD2 (6 bases). CDR3 length equals 13 residues. Germline assignment: CDR1 MNHEY and CDR2 SVGEGT. V was trimmed by 4 bases and J by 1 base, leaving 8 bases between them. CDR3 residues: CASSLAASYEQYF. For the CDR3, the DNA is TGTGCCAGCAGTTTAGCGGCATCCTACGAGCAGTACTTC.

This clonotype was seen repeatedly, ten times or more. V is TRBV4-1 and J is TRBJ2-3; 12 nucleotides align to TRBD1. V gave up 3 bases and J gave up 6 bases; unmatched junction bases: 7. Germline V gene lookup returns CDR1 MGHRA and CDR2 YSYEKL. The CDR3 length is 16 residues. CDR3 sequence (DNA): TGCGCCAGCAGCCAGTACGGGACAGGGGGCGCGGATACGCAGTATTTT. Amino acid sequence: CASSQYGTGGADTQYF.

The J gene is TRBJ2-1, the V gene TRBV4-1; 7 bases agree with TRBD2. CDR3 length equals 16 residues. The junction had 10 bases not matched to a gene; V was cut back by 0 bases and J by 8 bases. The V gene's germline CDR1 is MGHRA and CDR2 YSYEKL. This chain's CDR3 is CASSQDDAGLDDEQFF. The CDR3 bases are TGCGCCAGCAGCCAAGATGATGCTGGACTAGACGATGAGCAGTTCTTC.

Ten or more counts support this clonotype. The rearrangement joins TRBV29-1 to TRBJ2-3, with 9 bases fitting TRBD2. This CDR3 is 13 amino acids long. Germline CDR1 is SQVTM and CDR2 is ANQGSEA. The junction had 6 bases not matched to a gene; V was cut back by 7 bases and J by 4 bases. For the CDR3, the DNA is TGCAGCGCCCGGAGCGGGAGGTCAGATACGCAGTATTTT. Amino acid sequence: CSARSGRSDTQYF.

The chain has TRBV20-1 and TRBJ1-5, with D possibly matching TRBD1 (5 bases). The V gene lost 2 bases and the J gene lost 0 bases, with 14 bases spanning the gap. This CDR3 has 16 amino acids. Germline-derived CDR1 and CDR2 are DFQATT and SNEGSKA (reference sequence). CDR3 in amino acids: CSARSPPGSSNQPQHF. As DNA, the CDR3 is TGCAGTGCTAGATCCCCCCCAGGGAGTAGCAATCAGCCCCAGCATTTT.

This clonotype has at least ten counts. The J gene is TRBJ2-7, the V gene TRBV28; D may be TRBD2 (7 bases). The germline V gene encodes CDR1 MDHEN and CDR2 SYDVKM. The ends were cut back, 11 bases at V and 4 bases at J, with 21 bases in the middle. The CDR3 covers 14 residues. DNA for the CDR3: TGTGCCGCCGAAGAGGGGGAGGGCCCATACGAGCAGTACTTC. Translation gives CAAEEGEGPYEQYF.

The V call is TRBV5-6, the J call TRBJ1-2; D may be TRBD1 (6 bases). This CDR3 region has 16 residues. Between the trimmed V and J ends, which lost 6 bases and 3 bases, there was a span of 21 bases. The germline V gene has CDR1 SGHDT and CDR2 YYEEEE. The CDR3 protein is CASNVRPGGGDYGYTF. In nucleotides, the CDR3 is TGTGCCAGCAACGTCCGGCCCGGGGGGGGCGACTATGGCTACACCTTC.

The genes are TRBV30 and TRBJ1-2; D is undetermined. The CDR3 has 16 residues. The V gene's germline CDR1 is GTSNPN and CDR2 SVGIG (reference sequence). Trimming left V 2 bases short and J 4 bases short, with 20 bases between. Here the CDR3 reads CAWSTTGGFARYGYTF. CDR3 coding DNA: TGTGCCTGGAGTACAACCGGAGGGTTCGCGCGCTATGGCTACACCTTC. Filled out from reference TRBV30 and TRBJ1-2, the complete variable domain reads SQTIHQWPATLVQPVGSPLSLECTVEGTSNPNLYWYRQAAGRGLQLLFYSVGIGQISSEVPQNLSASRPQDRQFILSSKKLLLSDSGFYLCAWSTTGGFARYGYTFGSGTRLTVV.

This clonotype was counted a few times. This rearrangement joins TRBV30 to TRBJ1-2; the match to TRBD1 covers 12 bases. CDR3 length: 14 residues. Germline loops: CDR1 GTSNPN, CDR2 SVGIG (reference sequence). CDR3 bases: TGTTTGGGGGGACAGGGGGCCCCTTCATATGGCTACACCTTC. It specifies CLGGQGAPSYGYTF.